One sample yielded the 28 T cell receptor beta chains listed below, sequenced in a study of cytomegalovirus exposure and HLA in healthy donors (dated by TCRdb to about 2017). To prepare the library, the immunoSEQ multiplex PCR assay was applied. In its TCRdb copy, this immuneACCESS table keeps in-frame sequences only and misses some clones. Where compared with another copy, unresolved V genes explain less than half of these, and the others have no known cause. The sample table shows 250,000 to 350,000 clones, and over 75% are seen once. The ten largest clones capture around 0.91% of the sample. The sample comprised PBMCs. The origin of the receptors is a man between 25 and 39 years old in good health and CMV-seronegative.

This chain connects TRBV5-1 to TRBJ1-2, with 9 positions matching TRBD1. This CDR3 contains 15 residues. Germline assignment: CDR1 SGHRS and CDR2 YFSETQ. V gave up 4 bases and J gave up 7 bases; unmatched junction bases: 11. CDR3 sequence: CASSVNSGQGGGYTF. CDR3 coding DNA: TGCGCCAGCAGCGTGAACTCGGGACAGGGAGGTGGCTACACCTTC. Looking up the rest from reference TRBV5-1 and TRBJ1-2 gives the full variable domain: KAGVTQTPRYLIKTRGQQVTLSCSPISGHRSVSWYQQTPGQGLQFLFEYFSETQRNKGNFPGRFSGRQFSNSRSEMNVSTLELGDSALYLCASSVNSGQGGGYTFGSGTRLTVV.

This chain connects TRBV4-2 to TRBJ2-2; the D is unclear. The V end was cut by 4 bases, the J end by 5 bases, with 8 bases between. CDR3 length: 13 residues. Germline assignment: CDR1 LGHNA and CDR2 YNFKEQ. The CDR3 protein is CASSLLGTGELFF. CDR3 in DNA: TGTGCCAGCAGCCTGCTAGGTACCGGGGAGCTGTTTTTT.

The genes are TRBV7-2 and TRBJ2-3, with 10 bases that match TRBD2. The CDR3 runs to 15 residues. Germline V gene lookup returns CDR1 SGHTA and CDR2 FQGNSA. Germline trimming cut 11 bases from V and 4 bases from J; bases unmatched to any gene: 12. CDR3 nucleotides: TGTGCCTCGGAGCGGGGGGGCTTCAGCGCAGATACGCAGTATTTT. This sequence encodes CASERGGFSADTQYF.

J is TRBJ2-4 and V is TRBV11-2, with D tentatively TRBD2 (5 bases). Germline lookup yields CDR1 SGHAT and CDR2 FQNNGV. Between the trimmed V and J ends, which lost 1 base and 7 bases, there was a span of 11 bases. This CDR3 has 14 residues. The CDR3 DNA sequence: TGTGCCAGCAGCTTAGGTTCCCCGGGGAACATTCAGTACTTC. This codes for CASSLGSPGNIQYF.

The chain links TRBV11-1 to TRBJ2-5; TRBD1 is a possible D gene (6 bases). This CDR3 is built from 16 residues. Germline V gene sequence: CDR1 SGHAT, CDR2 FQDESV (reference sequence). V was clipped by 5 bases and J by 5 bases, with 21 bases between them. CDR3: CASSVARTAKGETQYF. The CDR3 DNA reads TGTGCCAGCAGCGTCGCCAGGACAGCAAAGGGGGAGACCCAGTACTTC.

The J gene is TRBJ2-3, the V gene TRBV5-8; 10 bases line up with TRBD1. The CDR3 is made up of 14 amino acids. The germline V gene encodes CDR1 SGHTS and CDR2 YDEGEE. V shed 5 bases and J 2 bases; nucleotides not matched to a gene: 2. CDR3 nucleotides: TGTGCCAGCAGGACAGGGGGCTTCACAGATACGCAGTATTTT. Encoded protein: CASRTGGFTDTQYF.

The chain employs TRBV30 and TRBJ2-5, with TRBD2 identical over 11 bases. The ends lost 5 bases at V and 5 bases at J; junction bases unmatched: 4. The CDR3 loop spans 13 amino acids. Germline CDR1 reads GTSNPN; CDR2 reads SVGIG (reference sequence). CDR3 region: CAWLAGGQETQYF. The CDR3 bases are TGTGCCTGGTTAGCGGGGGGGCAGGAGACCCAGTACTTC.

The chain combines TRBV5-6 with TRBJ2-5; D might be TRBD2 (5 bases). Germline loops: CDR1 SGHDT, CDR2 YYEEEE. CDR3 length: 14 residues. V lost 4 bases and J lost 4, with 14 bases in between. CDR3 coding DNA: TGTGCCAGCAGCGTGCGGGTCCGAGGAGAGACCCAGTACTTC. It specifies CASSVRVRGETQYF.

The chain links TRBV6-5 to TRBJ2-1, with 9 bases identical to TRBD1. The CDR3 has 12 amino acids. CDR1 and CDR2 from the germline V gene are MNHEY and SVGAGI. The V gene end was trimmed by 6 bases and the J gene end by 15 bases; junction bases not matched to a gene: 9. CDR3: CASSNTGGGRFF. CDR3 DNA: TGTGCCAGCAGCAACACAGGGGGCGGCCGGTTCTTC.

This clone occurred once. The V gene is TRBV6-5, the J gene TRBJ2-7, with D possibly matching TRBD2 (5 bases). The ends were cut back, 5 bases at V and 2 bases at J, with 13 bases in the middle. Germline lookup yields CDR1 MNHEY and CDR2 SVGAGI. CDR3 length equals 14 residues. As DNA, the CDR3 is TGTGCCAGCAGTCTCTTGTCGGGGACCTACGAGCAGTACTTC. This encodes CASSLLSGTYEQYF.

The chain links TRBV29-1 to TRBJ1-2; 10 bases align to TRBD1. With 0 bases clipped from V and 5 bases from J, the junction kept 6 bases outside the gene matches. The length of the CDR3 is 15 residues. Germline-derived CDR1 and CDR2 are SQVTM and ANQGSEA. Here the CDR3 reads CSVEDLPGQGYGYTF. The CDR3 nucleotides read TGCAGCGTTGAAGATCTACCGGGACAGGGGTATGGCTACACCTTC.

The V call is TRBV23-1, the J call TRBJ2-1; 10 bases fit TRBD1. TRBV23-1 is recorded as an ORF, its role being uncertain. The CDR3 spans 17 residues. Trimming cost V 6 bases and J 4 bases; bases outside gene matches: 12. CDR3 DNA: TGCGCCAGCAGACGCCGAACGGACAGGGGGATTTACAATGAGCAGTTCTTC. The encoded protein is CASRRRTDRGIYNEQFF.

The chain carries TRBV2 and TRBJ1-5; unclear D gene. Germline CDR1 reads SNHLY; CDR2 reads FYNNEI. This CDR3 contains 16 residues. Trimming shortened V by 3 bases and J by 4 bases, and 16 bases separated the two germline ends. The CDR3 coding sequence is TGTGCCAGCAGTGAGTGGAGGGAACTCTTAAATCAGCCCCAGCATTTT. Its translation is CASSEWRELLNQPQHF.

This clone was seen more than once but under ten times. V is TRBV19 and J is TRBJ1-5; D remains unclear. CDR1 and CDR2 from the germline V gene are LNHDA and SQIVND (reference sequence). CDR3 length: 15 amino acids. Trimming removed 5 bases at V and 0 bases at J, with 11 bases between. The CDR3 DNA reads TGTGCCAGTAGTTCGGGAAAACATAGCAATCAGCCCCAGCATTTT. Translating it yields CASSSGKHSNQPQHF. Full variable domain (rest looked up from reference TRBV19 and TRBJ1-5): DGGITQSPKYLFRKEGQNVTLSCEQNLNHDAMYWYRQDPGQGLRLIYYSQIVNDFQKGDIAEGYSVSREKKESFPLTVTSAQKNPTAFYLCASSSGKHSNQPQHFGDGTRLSIL.

This clone was detected once. The gene calls are TRBV2 and TRBJ2-5; 14 nucleotides align to TRBD2. Trimming took 6 bases from V and 3 from J; bases not matched to a gene: 3. The CDR3 extends over 15 amino acids. Per the germline V gene, CDR1 is SNHLY and CDR2 is FYNNEI. The CDR3 reads CASSSGLAGEETQYF. The CDR3 nucleotides are TGTGCCAGCAGCTCGGGACTAGCGGGGGAAGAGACCCAGTACTTC.

The V and J genes are TRBV7-9 and TRBJ1-1; tentative D call: TRBD1 (5 bases). The CDR3 extends over 14 amino acids. The germline gives CDR1 SEHNR, CDR2 FQNEAQ (reference sequence). V was trimmed by 1 base and J by 1 base, leaving 7 bases between them. In DNA, the CDR3 is TGTGCCAGCAGCTTAGTTGGACAGAACACTGAAGCTTTCTTT. Its translation is CASSLVGQNTEAFF.

The chain couples TRBV6-1 to TRBJ1-2; D is perhaps TRBD1 (6 bases). The CDR3 covers 15 residues. V lost 7 bases and J 7 bases, leaving 22 bases between the germline ends. CDR1 and CDR2 from the germline V gene are MNHNS and SASEGT. The DNA of the CDR3 is TGTGCCAGCACTATTCACAGGGAAGGGAGTGGTGGCTACACCTTC. Its translation: CASTIHREGSGGYTF.

In nucleotides, the CDR3 is TGTGCCAGCAGGACAGGTCACTATGGCTACACCTTC. It specifies CASRTGHYGYTF. The chain employs TRBV6-5 and TRBJ1-2; TRBD1 might be the D (6 bases). Deletions cut 6 bases from V and 3 bases from J, with 8 bases between. The CDR3 consists of 12 residues. CDR1 is MNHEY, CDR2 SVGAGI, per germline.

This chain connects TRBV18 to TRBJ2-3; 9 bases line up with TRBD1. The V segment lost 3 bases and the J segment 4 bases; nucleotides outside the gene matches: 5. The CDR3 is 15 residues long. Per germline, CDR1 KGHSH and CDR2 LQKENI. This chain's CDR3 is CASSPTGTGPDTQYF. In DNA form, the CDR3 reads TGTGCCAGCTCACCGACCGGGACAGGGCCAGATACGCAGTATTTT.

The chain couples TRBV29-1 to TRBJ2-7; D is possibly TRBD1 (6 bases). The ends were cut back, 6 bases at V and 3 bases at J, with 15 bases in the middle. Germline V CDR1 and CDR2: SQVTM, ANQGSEA. This CDR3 region has 13 residues. The CDR3 region is CSVARTENYEQYF. CDR3 coding DNA: TGCAGCGTAGCCCGGACAGAAAACTACGAGCAGTACTTC.

The V call is TRBV30, the J call TRBJ2-1, with 8 bases lining up with TRBD1. V dropped 0 bases and J dropped 6; count of bases not matched to a gene: 1. Looked up from germline, CDR1 is GTSNPN and CDR2 is SVGIG (reference sequence). The CDR3 is made up of 13 amino acids. The CDR3 protein is CAWSVGTGNEQFF. The CDR3, as DNA: TGTGCCTGGAGTGTGGGGACAGGCAATGAGCAGTTCTTC.

The rearrangement links TRBV5-1 to TRBJ1-3; D possibly corresponds to TRBD1 (5 bases). The CDR3 contains 16 residues. V shed 4 bases and J shed 0 bases, with 14 bases lying between them. The germline V gene encodes CDR1 SGHRS and CDR2 YFSETQ. The CDR3 spells CASSPFVGDSGNTIYF. The DNA of the CDR3 is TGCGCCAGCAGCCCCTTCGTAGGGGACTCTGGAAACACCATATATTTT.

CDR3 bases: TGTGCCAGCAGCGACCCGGGACAGGGCAGTTCCAAAAACATTCAGTACTTC. It is translated as CASSDPGQGSSKNIQYF. This sequence joins TRBV9 and TRBJ2-4; 9 bases align to TRBD1. The V and J ends lost 3 bases and 2 bases, in that order; junction bases with no gene match: 9. CDR1 is SGDLS and CDR2 is YYNGEE in the germline V gene. This CDR3 region has 17 residues.

This chain links TRBV27 with TRBJ1-2, with 9 bases lining up with TRBD1. The V gene's germline CDR1 is MNHEY and CDR2 SMNVEV (reference sequence). The length of the CDR3 is 14 residues. J was trimmed by 8 bases and V by 4 bases; bases with no gene match: 8. The chain's CDR3 is CASSSGTGLRGYTF. The CDR3 DNA reads as TGTGCCAGCAGTTCCGGGACAGGGCTGAGGGGCTACACCTTC.

CDR3 DNA sequence: TGTGCCAGCAGTTACGCGGGACTCTTAAACGAGCAGTACTTC. Translation: CASSYAGLLNEQYF. The chain carries TRBV6-5 and TRBJ2-7; D may be TRBD2 (6 bases). CDR1 is MNHEY and CDR2 is SVGAGI in the germline V gene. Trimming took off 2 bases at V and 5 bases at J, with 13 bases between the two ends. The CDR3 sequence is 14 residues long.

The chain recombines TRBV10-3 with TRBJ1-1, with a possible D match to TRBD1 (6 bases). Trimming removed 4 bases at V and 8 bases at J, with 8 bases between. There are 11 residues in the CDR3. CDR1 and CDR2 from the germline V gene are ENHRY and SYGVKD. CDR3 amino acids: CAISGTDEAFF. In DNA, the CDR3 is TGTGCCATCAGTGGGACAGACGAAGCTTTCTTT.

V and J are TRBV5-1 and TRBJ2-7, with unresolved D. The ends were cut back, 0 bases at V and 5 bases at J, with 9 bases in the middle. CDR3 length: 13 amino acids. Germline V lookup: CDR1 SGHRS, CDR2 YFSETQ. CDR3 nucleotides: TGCGCCAGCAGCTTGGATGAGAGCCACGAGCAGTACTTC. Translated, it gives CASSLDESHEQYF.

The chain recombines TRBV10-3 with TRBJ1-5, with a weak D call TRBD1 (5 bases). Trimming took off 7 bases at V and 2 bases at J, with 9 bases between the two ends. The CDR3 is made up of 13 amino acids. Germline-derived CDR1 and CDR2 are ENHRY and SYGVKD. The CDR3 DNA reads as TGTGCCATCAAAGGGGAGGGCAATCAGCCCCAGCATTTT. Its translation: CAIKGEGNQPQHF.